This is a list of T cell receptor beta chains from one sample in a study of chemoradiotherapy in HPV16-positive cancers. Profiled with immunoSEQ multiplex PCR; TCRdb holds only in-frame clones, not every one. The repertoire consists of 25,000 to 30,000 clones, with approximately 90% occurring once and the leading ten covering roughly 23%. Sample: blood, taken from a patient who underwent chemoradiotherapy. The receptors come from a human donor with HPV-associated anogenital cancer. CDR3s leave out the opening cysteine and the closing phenylalanine or tryptophan.

j_call,v_call,cdr3_aa
TRBJ2-1,TRBV10-3,AIGLFLNEQF
TRBJ2-3,TRBV7-9,ASSLVMGPKSDTQY
TRBJ1-5,TRBV21-1,ASIVQRNSNQPQH
TRBJ2-2,TRBV11-2,ASSTGTGNTGELF
TRBJ2-5,TRBV28,ASSLFQGATQETQY
TRBJ2-7,TRBV5-5,ASSLDDWGTGAEQY
TRBJ2-3,TRBV29-1,SVEIPPDTQY
TRBJ2-7,TRBV18,ASSPTAALGEQY
TRBJ2-5,TRBV27,ASSLGLAGGRRETQY
TRBJ1-5,TRBV28,ASSLIAGNQPQH
TRBJ1-4,TRBV5-5,ASSTRTAATNEKLF
TRBJ1-1,TRBV27,ASSSGQGPLEAF
TRBJ2-2,TRBV5-8,ASSGEVGDTGELF
TRBJ2-2,TRBV7-9,ASSLSGRGELF
TRBJ2-1,TRBV7-6,ASSLEAVSYNEQF
TRBJ2-2,TRBV7-2,ASSPLTGPGELF
TRBJ2-7,TRBV19,ASSIERWTSEQY
TRBJ2-1,TRBV6-5,ASSYSPGDNYNEQF
TRBJ2-1,TRBV18,ASSPADRGLQNEQF
TRBJ2-5,TRBV5-5,ASSPYEETQY
TRBJ2-1,TRBV1,TSSQETLYNEQF
TRBJ2-7,TRBV29-1,SVGNAFSYEQY
TRBJ2-7,TRBV27,ASSVAAIRQLADYEQY
TRBJ2-1,TRBV5-1,ASSYLSGTSGRASYNGQF
TRBJ2-1,TRBV30,AWSPRGNNEQF
TRBJ2-2,TRBV5-1,ASTGRQSYTGELF
TRBJ2-7,TRBV18,ASSPEGGFHEQY
TRBJ1-3,TRBV5-1,ASSYSESSGNTIY
TRBJ2-2,TRBV5-1,ASSLEASGTGELF
TRBJ2-2,TRBV6-5,ASSRQGGTGELF
TRBJ2-7,TRBV7-2,ASSYRRLTYEQY
TRBJ1-4,TRBV30,AWSAQVNEKLF
TRBJ2-1,TRBV20-1,SAWGDEQF
TRBJ2-7,TRBV5-1,ASRGDYEQY
TRBJ1-3,TRBV25-1,ASSTPSGNTIY
TRBJ1-4,TRBV5-1,ASSPGQGGEKLF
TRBJ1-3,TRBV7-9,ASSQTFLSGNTIY
TRBJ2-3,TRBV6-4,ASSAGTSGNTDTQY
TRBJ2-2,TRBV4-2,ASSQDSRSTGELF
TRBJ1-2,TRBV5-1,ASSLSWAYGYT
TRBJ2-7,TRBV7-9,ASTFGGLLYEQY